This T cell receptor beta chain stems from a study of radiotherapy plus CTLA-4 blockade in lung cancer. Overall study results and limits: Reports state that early shifts in blood T cell clones, with interferon-beta, best predicted response.

Comments on this clone: What it binds is unknown.

Method: immunoSEQ multiplex PCR; TCRdb's copy keeps in-frame clones and lacks some. The sample holds roughly 80,000 clones; around 76% are singletons and the top ten take 4%. Specimen: peripheral blood, collected from a patient treated with radiotherapy plus ipilimumab. The source is a human donor with non-small cell lung cancer who had a partial response to radiotherapy plus ipilimumab. Some clones in this sample may be carry-over from other donors' samples.

The CDR3 sequence is CAIQQTQGGPYNEQFF. The CDR3, as DNA: TGTGCCATACAGCAAACACAAGGGGGACCCTACAATGAGCAGTTCTTC. This chain connects TRBV28 to TRBJ2-1; possible D gene TRBD1, 6 bases. The V gene lost 10 bases and the J gene lost 2 bases, with 21 bases spanning the gap. In germline, CDR1 is MDHEN, CDR2 SYDVKM. The CDR3 sequence is 16 residues long.